Presented here are 27 T cell receptor beta chains from one specimen sequenced in a study of T cells expressing NK-cell markers (dated by TCRdb to the early 2020s). The library was produced with 5' RACE. Sequenced on an Illumina HiSeq 2000. After reprocessing by TCRdb, each CDR3 protein sequence is one entry, and no DNA is given. Per the sample table, the count is roughly 390,000 distinct CDR3 sequences. Jointly, the top ten make up under 6.5% of the sample. Sequenced input: blood T cells: a sorted CD56 or NKG2C T cell subset, CD4+ or CD8+ T cells, or bulk PBMC T cells (not recorded which). Receptors were obtained from a man aged 18-75 years in good health.

CDR3 sequence reads: CSARMGTGGDTQYF. J is TRBJ2-3 and V is TRBV20-1; TCRdb names TRBD1, which stays unverified in the absence of DNA. The CDR3 is made up of 14 amino acids. CDR1 and CDR2 (germline): DFQATT, SNEGSKA (reference sequence).

The rearrangement joins TRBV11-2 to TRBJ2-1; TCRdb's D call of TRBD2 is untestable without DNA. CDR3 length: 16 amino acids. CDR1 is SGHAT and CDR2 is FQNNGV in the germline V gene. This CDR3 is CASSPPSAGGFREQFF.

The V and J genes are TRBV11-2 and TRBJ1-5. CDR1 SGHAT and CDR2 FQNNGV come from the germline V gene. The CDR3 has 15 amino acids. This CDR3 reads CASSLEVGYNQPQHF.

V gene TRBV12-3 or TRBV12-4 combines with J gene TRBJ1-1; the D call from TCRdb, TRBD1, cannot be confirmed without DNA. This CDR3 is built from 14 residues. The CDR3 sequence: CASSIPRQGTEAFF.

This CDR3 reads CSGRVRTEAFF. V is TRBV20-1 and J is TRBJ1-1. The CDR3 has 11 residues. Germline-derived CDR1 and CDR2 are DFQATT and SNEGSKA (reference sequence).

The J gene is TRBJ2-7, the V gene TRBV2. Looked up from germline, CDR1 is SNHLY and CDR2 is FYNNEI. The CDR3 consists of 13 residues. This CDR3 is CASNGGSYHEQYF.

The V and J genes are TRBV5-1 and TRBJ1-4; TCRdb picks TRBD1, but there is no DNA to check that call. The CDR3 extends over 16 amino acids. Germline V gene sequence: CDR1 SGHRS, CDR2 YFSETQ. The CDR3 sequence: CASSLFPGQGNEKLFF.

The chain carries TRBV7-9 and TRBJ2-2. The CDR3 sequence is 13 residues long. CDR1 and CDR2 from the germline V gene are SEHNR and FQNEAQ (reference sequence). The CDR3 sequence is CASSLGRPGELFF.

The chain links TRBV20-1 to TRBJ2-3; with no DNA, the TCRdb D assignment of TRBD1 cannot be verified. Germline values: CDR1 DFQATT, CDR2 SNEGSKA (reference sequence). This CDR3 contains 14 residues. The CDR3 region is CSASRGGERDTQYF.

This chain's CDR3 is CASSLRAPNEQFF. The gene calls are TRBV7-9 and TRBJ2-1. CDR1 is SEHNR and CDR2 is FQNEAQ in the germline V gene (reference sequence). The CDR3 spans 13 residues.

This chain uses TRBV5-1 with TRBJ1-2; TCRdb gives TRBD1 as the D gene, but with no DNA this cannot be confirmed. The CDR3 has 15 amino acids. CDR1 SGHRS and CDR2 YFSETQ come from the germline V gene. CDR3 residues: CASSKGQGANYGYTF.

V is TRBV2 and J is TRBJ2-4. This CDR3 has 11 residues. The V gene's germline CDR1 is SNHLY and CDR2 FYNNEI. CDR3 region: CASSVAYIQYF.

The CDR3 spells CANGGNNQPQHF. The chain employs TRBV6-1 and TRBJ1-5. The CDR3 runs 12 residues. CDR1 and CDR2 from the germline V gene are MNHNS and SASEGT.

The V and J genes are TRBV27 and TRBJ2-7; TCRdb's D call, TRBD1, is unchecked because there is no DNA. Germline CDR1 is MNHEY and CDR2 is SMNVEV (reference sequence). The CDR3 sequence is 15 residues long. This chain's CDR3 is CASSPIPTGTYEQYF.

This chain uses TRBV5-1 with TRBJ2-2; the TRBD2 assignment by TCRdb is unverifiable without DNA. The CDR3 is 15 amino acids. Germline CDR1 reads SGHRS; CDR2 reads YFSETQ. CDR3 region: CASSGGAIVTGELFF. Full variable domain (rest looked up from reference TRBV5-1 and TRBJ2-2): KAGVTQTPRYLIKTRGQQVTLSCSPISGHRSVSWYQQTPGQGLQFLFEYFSETQRNKGNFPGRFSGRQFSNSRSEMNVSTLELGDSALYLCASSGGAIVTGELFFGEGSRLTVL.

The chain recombines TRBV20-1 with TRBJ1-2; TCRdb's D gene call, TRBD1, goes unchecked for lack of DNA. The CDR3 has 15 amino acids. The germline CDR1 and CDR2 sequences are DFQATT and SNEGSKA (reference sequence). CDR3 in amino acids: CSARVLHRGQFGYTF.

The chain couples TRBV20-1 to TRBJ1-2. The CDR3 is 12 amino acids. CDR1 is DFQATT, CDR2 SNEGSKA, per germline (reference sequence). This CDR3 reads CSAPVSDRSPTF.

CDR3 region: CSATGLAGGIRSSYNEQFF. The chain joins TRBV20-1 to TRBJ2-1; TCRdb names TRBD2, which stays unverified in the absence of DNA. The CDR3 sequence is 19 residues long. Germline V CDR1 and CDR2: DFQATT, SNEGSKA (reference sequence).

This chain connects TRBV4-2 to TRBJ2-1; the D gene TCRdb calls, TRBD2, cannot be checked with no DNA. Germline-derived CDR1 and CDR2 are LGHNA and YNFKEQ. The CDR3 totals 16 residues. The CDR3 region is CASSQGGGVVYNEQFF.

The chain has TRBV7-7 and TRBJ2-1. This CDR3 contains 16 residues. Germline V lookup: CDR1 SSHAT, CDR2 FNYEAQ (reference sequence). This CDR3 reads CASSSLVGFGIDEQFF.

This CDR3 is CASSNPGLAGQETQYF. V and J are TRBV7-3 and TRBJ2-5; there is no DNA to check the TCRdb D call of TRBD2. CDR3 length: 16 amino acids. Germline V CDR1 and CDR2: SGHTA, FQGTGA.

The V gene is TRBV19, the J gene TRBJ2-5; the D call of TRBD1 rests on TCRdb alone, since no DNA is present to check it. From germline, CDR1 is LNHDA and CDR2 SQIVND (reference sequence). This CDR3 is built from 13 residues. The CDR3 here is CASSETGEETQYF. Combining the CDR3 with reference TRBV19 and TRBJ2-5 gives the whole variable domain DGGITQSPKYLFRKEGQNVTLSCEQNLNHDAMYWYRQDPGQGLRLIYYSQIVNDFQKGDIAEGYSVSREKKESFPLTVTSAQKNPTAFYLCASSETGEETQYFGPGTRLLVL.

V and J are TRBV7-9 and TRBJ1-1. Germline CDR1 reads SEHNR; CDR2 reads FQNEAQ (reference sequence). CDR3 size: 14 residues. CDR3 region: CASSLSSFGTEAFF.

The CDR3 sequence is CASQGQKDNEQFF. V usage is TRBV5-4 and J usage is TRBJ2-1; TCRdb's assignment of TRBD1 cannot be checked, as there is no DNA. The CDR3 length is 13 residues. The germline CDR1 and CDR2 sequences are SGHNT and YYREEE (reference sequence).

The chain links TRBV6-1 to TRBJ1-5; checking the TCRdb D call of TRBD1 is not possible without DNA. Per germline, CDR1 MNHNS and CDR2 SASEGT. This CDR3 is 17 amino acids long. The CDR3 spells CASSEGRRTGGNQPQHF.

The chain uses TRBV2 and TRBJ2-4. CDR3 size: 13 residues. The germline V gene has CDR1 SNHLY and CDR2 FYNNEI. CDR3 sequence: CATKVPAKNIQYF.

The V and J genes are TRBV3-1 and TRBJ2-1; the TCRdb D gene call, TRBD1, has no DNA to confirm it. Germline CDR1 and CDR2: LGHDT and YNNKEL (reference sequence). The CDR3 runs to 15 residues. CDR3 loop: CASSQISRGLNEQFF.